This T cell receptor beta chain was profiled in a study of shared clonotypes between healthy human individuals. This clone was recorded once. Its cognate antigen is unknown. Study conclusions and caveats: A handful of donors showed sharing of about 4.6% of naive CD4 clonotypes. Only blood underwent sampling, and tissue repertoires likely differ.

Every one of the donors was a Caucasian adult that lived in Nashville, Tennessee. The CDR3 is made up of 13 amino acids. The J segment lost 4 bases and the V segment lost 5 bases, leaving 3 bases of the junction unmatched. Germline CDR1 reads SGHVS; CDR2 reads FNYEAQ. Method: immunoSEQ multiplex PCR; TCRdb's copy keeps in-frame clones and lacks some. The data contain about 2.4 million clones, over 85% of them singletons. This TCR came from a man younger than 30 in good health. Source material: naive CD4+ T cells sorted from blood. As to subset: CD45RA+ positively selected. This rearrangement joins TRBV7-6 to TRBJ1-2, with 8 bases matching TRBD1. CDR3 bases: TGTGCCAGCAGCGACAGGGGCGCCTATGGCTACACCTTC. This codes for CASSDRGAYGYTF.